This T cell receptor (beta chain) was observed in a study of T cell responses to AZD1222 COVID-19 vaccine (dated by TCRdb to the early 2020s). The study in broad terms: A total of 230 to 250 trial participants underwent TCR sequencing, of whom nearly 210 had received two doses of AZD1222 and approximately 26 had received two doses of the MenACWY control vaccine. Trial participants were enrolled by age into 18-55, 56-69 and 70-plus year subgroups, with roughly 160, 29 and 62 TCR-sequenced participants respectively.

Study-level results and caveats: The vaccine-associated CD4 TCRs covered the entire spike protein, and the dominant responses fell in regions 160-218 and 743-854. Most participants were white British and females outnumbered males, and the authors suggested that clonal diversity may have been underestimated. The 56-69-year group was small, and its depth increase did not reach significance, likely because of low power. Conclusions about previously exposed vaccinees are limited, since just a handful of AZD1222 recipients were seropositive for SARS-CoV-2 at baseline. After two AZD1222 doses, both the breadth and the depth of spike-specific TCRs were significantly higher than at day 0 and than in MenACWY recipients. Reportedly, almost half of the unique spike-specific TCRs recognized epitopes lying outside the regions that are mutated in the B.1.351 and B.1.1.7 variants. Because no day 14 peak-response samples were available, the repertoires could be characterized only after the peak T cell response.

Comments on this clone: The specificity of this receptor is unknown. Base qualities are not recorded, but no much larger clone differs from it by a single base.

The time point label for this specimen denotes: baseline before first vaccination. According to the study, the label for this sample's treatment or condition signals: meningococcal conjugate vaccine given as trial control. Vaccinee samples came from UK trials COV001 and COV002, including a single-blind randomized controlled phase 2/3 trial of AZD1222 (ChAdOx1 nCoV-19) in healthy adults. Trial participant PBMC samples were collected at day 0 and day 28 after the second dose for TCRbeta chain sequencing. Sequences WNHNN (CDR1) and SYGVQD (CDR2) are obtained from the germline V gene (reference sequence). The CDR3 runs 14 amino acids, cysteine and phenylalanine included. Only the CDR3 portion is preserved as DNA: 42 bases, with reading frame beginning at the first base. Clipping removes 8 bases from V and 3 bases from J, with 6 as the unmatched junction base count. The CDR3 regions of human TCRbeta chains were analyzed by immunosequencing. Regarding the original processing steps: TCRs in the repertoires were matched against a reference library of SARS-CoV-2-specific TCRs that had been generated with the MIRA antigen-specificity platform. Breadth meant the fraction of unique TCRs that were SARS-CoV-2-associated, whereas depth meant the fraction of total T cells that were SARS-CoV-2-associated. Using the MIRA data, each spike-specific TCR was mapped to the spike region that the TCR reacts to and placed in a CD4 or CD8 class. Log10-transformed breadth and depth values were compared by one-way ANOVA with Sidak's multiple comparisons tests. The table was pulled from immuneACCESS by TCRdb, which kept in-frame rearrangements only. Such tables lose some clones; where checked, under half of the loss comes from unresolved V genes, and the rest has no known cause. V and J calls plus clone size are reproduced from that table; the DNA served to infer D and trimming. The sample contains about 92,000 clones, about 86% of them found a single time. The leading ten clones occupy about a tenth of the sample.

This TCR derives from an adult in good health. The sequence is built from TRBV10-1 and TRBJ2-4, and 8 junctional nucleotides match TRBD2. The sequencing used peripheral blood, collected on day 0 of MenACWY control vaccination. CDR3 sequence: CASGGLGNKNIQYF. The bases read TGCGCCAGCGGGGGACTAGGGAACAAAAACATTCAGTACTTC.